This TCR beta chain emerged from a study of shared clonotypes between healthy human individuals. As for the study in general: CD4 naive and CD4 memory each took three plates per donor, while CD8 naive took two and CD8 memory one.

Study findings and constraints: At large depth, rarefaction still showed sorted-subset sequencing to be incomplete.

V lost 0 bases, J lost 2 bases, and 8 bases lay in between. Germline V gene data show CDR1 as MNHEY and CDR2 as SVGAGI. The CDR3 length is 15 residues. Clones were read by immunoSEQ multiplex PCR, and TCRdb kept only the in-frame ones, dropping some. The sample shows roughly 2.5 million clones, over 85% of them seen only once. This clone was seen only once. Its antigen remains unknown. Additional DNA sequences in this sample encode the identical CDR3. Sample: naive CD4+ T cells sorted from blood. The subset denotes: CD45RA+ positively selected. This chain uses TRBV6-5 with TRBJ1-5, with D hard to call. The sequence derives from a man aged 18 to 30 in good health. The CDR3 DNA reads TGTGCCAGCAGTTACTCGAGTCGGGGCAATCAGCCCCAGCATTTT. It yields the protein CASSYSSRGNQPQHF.